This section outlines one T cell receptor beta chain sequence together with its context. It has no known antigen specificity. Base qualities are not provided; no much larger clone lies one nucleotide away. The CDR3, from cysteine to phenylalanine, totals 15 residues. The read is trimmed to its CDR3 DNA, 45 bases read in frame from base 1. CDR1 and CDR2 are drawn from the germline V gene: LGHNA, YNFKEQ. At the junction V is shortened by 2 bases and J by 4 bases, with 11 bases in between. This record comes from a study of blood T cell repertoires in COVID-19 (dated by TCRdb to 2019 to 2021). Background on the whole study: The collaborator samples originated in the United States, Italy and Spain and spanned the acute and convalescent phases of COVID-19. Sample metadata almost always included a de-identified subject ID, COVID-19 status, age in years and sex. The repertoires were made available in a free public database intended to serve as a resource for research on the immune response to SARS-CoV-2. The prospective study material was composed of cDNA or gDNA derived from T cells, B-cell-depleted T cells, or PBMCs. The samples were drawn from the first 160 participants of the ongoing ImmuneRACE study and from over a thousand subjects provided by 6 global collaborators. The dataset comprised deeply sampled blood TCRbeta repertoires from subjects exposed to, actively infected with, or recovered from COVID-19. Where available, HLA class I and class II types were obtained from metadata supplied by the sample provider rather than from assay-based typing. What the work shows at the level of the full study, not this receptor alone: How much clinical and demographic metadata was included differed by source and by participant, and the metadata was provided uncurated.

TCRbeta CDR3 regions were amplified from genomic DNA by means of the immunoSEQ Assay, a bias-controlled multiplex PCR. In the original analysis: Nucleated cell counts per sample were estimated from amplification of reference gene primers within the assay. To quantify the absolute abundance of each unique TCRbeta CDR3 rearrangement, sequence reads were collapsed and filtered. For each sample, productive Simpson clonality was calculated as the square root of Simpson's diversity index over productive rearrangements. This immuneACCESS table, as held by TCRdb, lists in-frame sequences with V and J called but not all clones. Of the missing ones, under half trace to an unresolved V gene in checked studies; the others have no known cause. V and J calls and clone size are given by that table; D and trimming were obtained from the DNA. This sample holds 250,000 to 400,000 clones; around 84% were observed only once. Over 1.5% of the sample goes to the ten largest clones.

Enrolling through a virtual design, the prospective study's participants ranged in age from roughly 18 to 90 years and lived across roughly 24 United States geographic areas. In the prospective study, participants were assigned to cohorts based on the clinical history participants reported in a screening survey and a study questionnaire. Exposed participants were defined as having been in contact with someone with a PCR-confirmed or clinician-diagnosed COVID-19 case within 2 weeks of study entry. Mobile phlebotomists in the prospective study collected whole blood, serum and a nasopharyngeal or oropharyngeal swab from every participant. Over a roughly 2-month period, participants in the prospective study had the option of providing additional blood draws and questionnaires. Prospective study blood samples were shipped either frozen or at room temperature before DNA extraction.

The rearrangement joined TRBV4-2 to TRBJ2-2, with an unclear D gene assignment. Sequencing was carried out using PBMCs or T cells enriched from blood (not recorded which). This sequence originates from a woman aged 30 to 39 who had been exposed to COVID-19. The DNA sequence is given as TGTGCCAGCAGCCAAACCACCCGACTCACCGGGGAGCTGTTTTTT. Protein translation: CASSQTTRLTGELFF.